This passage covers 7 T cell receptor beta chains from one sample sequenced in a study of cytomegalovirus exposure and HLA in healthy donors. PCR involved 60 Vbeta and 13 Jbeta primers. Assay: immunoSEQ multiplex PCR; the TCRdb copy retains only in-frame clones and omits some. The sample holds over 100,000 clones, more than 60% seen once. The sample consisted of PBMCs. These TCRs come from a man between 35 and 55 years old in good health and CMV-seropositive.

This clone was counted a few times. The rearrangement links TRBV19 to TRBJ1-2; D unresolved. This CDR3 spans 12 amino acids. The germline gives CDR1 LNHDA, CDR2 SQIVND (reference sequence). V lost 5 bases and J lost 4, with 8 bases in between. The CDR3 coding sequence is TGTGCCAGTAGTCCCCTAGGCTATGGCTACACCTTC. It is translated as CASSPLGYGYTF.

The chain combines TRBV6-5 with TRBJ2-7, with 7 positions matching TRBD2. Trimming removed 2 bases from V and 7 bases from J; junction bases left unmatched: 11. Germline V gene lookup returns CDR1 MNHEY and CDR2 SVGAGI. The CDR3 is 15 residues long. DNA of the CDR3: TGTGCCAGCAGTTACAATTACGCGACGGGGGGAGAGCAGTACTTC. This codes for CASSYNYATGGEQYF.

The chain's CDR3 is CASGTSGGTEQFF. The CDR3 DNA reads as TGCGCCAGCGGGACTAGCGGGGGGACTGAGCAGTTCTTC. The genes are TRBV5-1 and TRBJ2-1, with 15 bases fitting TRBD2. This CDR3 is 13 amino acids long. Germline V gene data show CDR1 as SGHRS and CDR2 as YFSETQ. The junction had 2 bases not matched to a gene; V was cut back by 7 bases and J by 9 bases.

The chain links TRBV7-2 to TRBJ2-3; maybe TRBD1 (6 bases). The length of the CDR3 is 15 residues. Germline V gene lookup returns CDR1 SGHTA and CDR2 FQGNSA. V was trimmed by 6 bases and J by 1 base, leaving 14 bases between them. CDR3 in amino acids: CASRPRTAGTDTQYF. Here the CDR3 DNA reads TGTGCCAGCAGACCCAGGACAGCCGGCACAGATACGCAGTATTTT.

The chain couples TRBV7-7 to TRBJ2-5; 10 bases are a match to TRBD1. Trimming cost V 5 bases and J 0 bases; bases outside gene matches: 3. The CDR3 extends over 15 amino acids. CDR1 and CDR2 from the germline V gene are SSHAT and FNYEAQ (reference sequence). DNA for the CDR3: TGTGCCAGCAGCCGGGACAGGGGTCACCAAGAGACCCAGTACTTC. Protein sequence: CASSRDRGHQETQYF. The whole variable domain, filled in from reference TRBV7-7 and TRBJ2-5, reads GAGVSQSPRYKVTKRGQDVTLRCDPISSHATLYWYQQALGQGPEFLTYFNYEAQPDKSGLPSDRFSAERPEGSISTLTIQRTEQRDSAMYRCASSRDRGHQETQYFGPGTRLLVL.

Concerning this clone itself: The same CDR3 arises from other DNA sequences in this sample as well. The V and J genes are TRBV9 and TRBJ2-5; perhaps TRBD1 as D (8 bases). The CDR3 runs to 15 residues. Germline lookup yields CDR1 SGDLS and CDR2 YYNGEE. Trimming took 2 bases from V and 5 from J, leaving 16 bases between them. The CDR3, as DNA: TGTGCCAGCAGCGTCGGCACAGGGGGAGGGGAGACCCAGTACTTC. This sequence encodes CASSVGTGGGETQYF. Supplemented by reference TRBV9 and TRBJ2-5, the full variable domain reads DSGVTQTPKHLITATGQRVTLRCSPRSGDLSVYWYQQSLDQGLQFLIQYYNGEERAKGNILERFSAQQFPDLHSELNLSSLELGDSALYFCASSVGTGGGETQYFGPGTRLLVL.

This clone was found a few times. The CDR3 reads CAWSRNRGAETQYF. DNA of the CDR3: TGTGCCTGGAGTCGAAACAGGGGTGCGGAGACCCAGTACTTC. This chain connects TRBV30 to TRBJ2-5; 7 nucleotides align to TRBD1. This CDR3 has 14 residues. V lost 2 bases, J lost 5 bases, and 8 bases stayed unmatched. Germline V CDR1 and CDR2: GTSNPN, SVGIG (reference sequence).